Below are 30 T cell receptor beta chains sequenced from a single sample in a study of T cells in Graves' hyperthyroidism and ophthalmopathy. Template material for amplifying TCR beta CDR3 regions consisted of RNA transcripts. When the TCR CDR3 underwent first-round RT-PCR, the HTBI primer set was used. TCRdb reprocessed the multiplex PCR reads with MiXCR, giving one entry per CDR3 protein. Of around 350,000 distinct CDR3 sequences listed, roughly 25% are singletons. The sample taken for sequencing was blood. All receptors derive from a man over 45 with Graves' hyperthyroidism.

This clonotype appeared a few times. The chain employs TRBV3-1 and TRBJ2-3, with D perhaps being TRBD1 or TRBD2 (5 bases each). This CDR3 is 14 amino acids long. Germline CDR1 LGHDT, CDR2 YNNKEL (reference sequence). The V end lost 5 bases, the J end lost 8 bases, and 17 bases lay between the germline ends. CDR3 region: CASSARSGLATQYF. The CDR3 DNA follows: TGTGCCAGCAGCGCCCGCTCGGGGCTTGCTACGCAGTATTTT.

This clonotype was seen a handful of times. One junction end disagrees with the germline gene, perhaps due to a read error. The CDR3 coding sequence is TGCAGTGCAAGAGGGCTAGCGCCGCGCACAGATACGCAGTATTTT. The encoded protein is CSARGLAPRTDTQYF. The V gene is TRBV20-1, the J gene TRBJ2-3; weak D call: TRBD2 (6 bases). CDR3 length equals 15 residues. From germline, CDR1 is DFQATT and CDR2 SNEGSKA (reference sequence).

CDR3 in DNA: TGTGCCAGCAGCCGACGACAGGGAAGCACCGGGGAGCTGTTTTTT. Translation: CASSRRQGSTGELFF. V is TRBV7-9 and J is TRBJ2-2, with 7 positions matching TRBD1. The germline CDR1 and CDR2 sequences are SEHNR and FQNEAQ (reference sequence). V lost 5 bases to trimming and J lost 4 bases; unmatched junction nucleotides: 7. The CDR3 is 15 residues long.

The genes are TRBV19 and TRBJ1-1, with a tentative D call TRBD1 (6 bases). CDR1 and CDR2 (germline): LNHDA, SQIVND (reference sequence). Trimming pared 6 bases from V and 9 bases from J, leaving 20 bases between. This CDR3 is built from 14 residues. The CDR3 DNA sequence: TGTGCCAGTAGCTACCCCCGACAGGAAGGTAAAGCTTTCTTT. Translating gives CASSYPRQEGKAFF.

This clonotype turned up a few times. The chain recombines TRBV20-1 with TRBJ1-1; D uncertain. V lost 3 bases and J lost 0, with 5 bases in between. Germline V gene sequence: CDR1 DFQATT, CDR2 SNEGSKA (reference sequence). This CDR3 comprises 12 residues. This chain's CDR3 is CSASVMNTEAFF. CDR3 nucleotide sequence: TGCAGTGCTAGTGTTATGAACACTGAAGCTTTCTTT.

Note on this clonotype: The germline gene is not matched at one end of the junction; a read error may be the cause. V and J are TRBV18 and TRBJ1-2; 8 nucleotides agree with TRBD1. CDR1 is KGHSH and CDR2 is LQKENI in the germline V gene. The CDR3 contains 15 residues. In DNA, the CDR3 is TGTGCCAGCGCACCGAGGCAGGGGGCGAACTATGGCTACACCTTC. It specifies CASAPRQGANYGYTF. Filled out from reference TRBV18 and TRBJ1-2, the complete variable domain reads NAGVMQNPRHLVRRRGQEARLRCSPMKGHSHVYWYRQLPEEGLKFMVYLQKENIIDESGMPKERFSAEFPKEGPSILRIQQVVRGDSAAYFCASAPRQGANYGYTFGSGTRLTVV.

This clonotype appeared once. V usage is TRBV2 and J usage is TRBJ2-2; no definite D call. Trimming removed 1 base at V and 4 bases at J, with 10 bases between. The CDR3 is 15 amino acids. The V gene's germline CDR1 is SNHLY and CDR2 FYNNEI. The CDR3 DNA is TGTGCCAGCAGTGAAGATCTCTTGGGCACCGGGGAGCTGTTTTTT. Translation gives CASSEDLLGTGELFF.

The chain uses TRBV19 and TRBJ1-1; 7 nucleotides match TRBD1. The CDR3 loop spans 12 amino acids. V lost 10 bases and J lost 3; bases outside the gene matches: 5. From germline, CDR1 is LNHDA and CDR2 SQIVND (reference sequence). The DNA of the CDR3 is TGTGCCACCTTAGACAGGGACACTGAAGCTTTCTTT. This sequence encodes CATLDRDTEAFF.

This clonotype was seen at least ten times. The J gene is TRBJ2-1, the V gene TRBV3-1; D gene uncertain. V gave up 0 bases and J gave up 9 bases, with 6 bases separating them. The CDR3 runs to 12 residues. Germline CDR1 and CDR2: LGHDT and YNNKEL (reference sequence). CDR3 nucleotide sequence: TGTGCCAGCAGCCAAGATTGGGGTGAGCAGTTCTTC. Translation: CASSQDWGEQFF.

This clonotype occurred many times. This chain joins TRBV7-2 and TRBJ2-7; D possibly corresponds to TRBD2 (5 bases). Trimming took off 0 bases at V and 6 bases at J, with 18 bases between the two ends. Germline lookup yields CDR1 SGHTA and CDR2 FQGNSA. The length of the CDR3 is 16 residues. DNA of the CDR3: TGTGCCAGCAGCTTAGCTCATGGCGGATGGAGGTCCGAGCAGTACTTC. Its protein is CASSLAHGGWRSEQYF.

This clonotype has only a few counts. The rearrangement links TRBV29-1 to TRBJ2-1; D is unresolved. CDR3 length: 13 amino acids. Germline CDR1 reads SQVTM; CDR2 reads ANQGSEA. Trimming took off 6 bases at V and 6 bases at J, with 15 bases between the two ends. The CDR3 here is CSVVRVVLNEQFF. For the CDR3, the DNA is TGCAGCGTCGTGCGAGTAGTCCTCAATGAGCAGTTCTTC.

This chain uses TRBV27 with TRBJ2-2; D is perhaps TRBD1 or TRBD2 (7 bases each). Trimming removed 5 bases at V and 6 bases at J, with 13 bases between. This CDR3 region has 14 residues. CDR1 is MNHEY and CDR2 is SMNVEV in the germline V gene (reference sequence). This CDR3 is CASSIQGGAGELFF. DNA of the CDR3: TGTGCCAGCAGTATCCAGGGGGGGGCCGGGGAGCTGTTTTTT.

This chain uses TRBV7-2 with TRBJ2-2; D not certain. This CDR3 comprises 16 residues. Trimming took 1 base from V and 5 from J, leaving 14 bases between them. Germline values: CDR1 SGHTA, CDR2 FQGNSA. CDR3 in DNA: TGTGCCAGCAGCTTAGGGGCGGCAGGCCGGACCGGGGAGCTGTTTTTT. It codes for CASSLGAAGRTGELFF.

This clonotype was counted many times. This chain connects TRBV7-3 to TRBJ2-1; 7 bases are a match to TRBD2. Germline V CDR1 and CDR2: SGHTA, FQGTGA. V gave up 4 bases and J gave up 6 bases; unmatched junction bases: 6. The CDR3 has 14 residues. The CDR3 DNA sequence: TGTGCCAGCAGCTGGGACGGGGGGAGCAATGAGCAGTTCTTC. Its translation is CASSWDGGSNEQFF.

The table lists this clonotype with a few counts. The V gene is TRBV28, the J gene TRBJ2-1; 14 nucleotides match TRBD2. Per the germline V gene, CDR1 is MDHEN and CDR2 is SYDVKM. The trim removed 10 bases at V and 10 bases at J, leaving 18 bases unmatched. This CDR3 comprises 17 residues. The CDR3, as DNA: TGTGCCACCAACCGCCTGCGCCTAGGACTAGCGGGAGGAGAGCAGTTCTTC. This codes for CATNRLRLGLAGGEQFF. Full variable domain (rest looked up from reference TRBV28 and TRBJ2-1): DVKVTQSSRYLVKRTGEKVFLECVQDMDHENMFWYRQDPGLGLRLIYFSYDVKMKEKGDIPEGYSVSREKKERFSLILESASTNQTSMYLCATNRLRLGLAGGEQFFGPGTRLTVL.

This clonotype was seen at least ten times. The genes are TRBV7-3 and TRBJ2-1; D tentatively fits TRBD1 or TRBD2 (5 bases each). This CDR3 spans 17 amino acids. V lost 5 bases and J lost 3, with 20 bases in between. Germline lookup yields CDR1 SGHTA and CDR2 FQGTGA. The CDR3 sequence is CASSRDHSGTLYNEQFF. The CDR3 DNA sequence: TGTGCCAGCAGCCGAGACCATTCCGGGACCCTCTACAATGAGCAGTTCTTC.

The table lists this clonotype with a few counts. The rearrangement links TRBV2 to TRBJ2-3; D possibly corresponds to TRBD2 (5 bases). Trimming removed 4 bases at V and 2 bases at J, with 13 bases between. The CDR3 totals 15 residues. Germline values: CDR1 SNHLY, CDR2 FYNNEI. CDR3: CASSAASRTTDTQYF. The DNA for the CDR3 is TGTGCCAGCAGTGCGGCTAGCCGGACCACAGATACGCAGTATTTT.

This clonotype has only a few counts. A much bigger clone sits one base away, suggesting this may be a read error. The V and J genes are TRBV6-5 and TRBJ2-2, with D unclear. CDR3 size: 13 residues. Trimming took off 2 bases at V and 1 base at J, with 2 bases between the two ends. Germline CDR1 is MNHEY and CDR2 is SVGAGI. CDR3 sequence: CASSYKNTGELFF. The CDR3 nucleotides read TGTGCCAGCAGTTACAAGAACACCGGGGAGCTGTTTTTT.

This clonotype has ten or more counts. This chain connects TRBV20-1 to TRBJ2-3; TRBD1 agrees at 10 bases. The CDR3 is 14 residues long. V was pared by 6 bases and J by 7 bases, with 10 bases of the junction left unmatched. Germline-derived CDR1 and CDR2 are DFQATT and SNEGSKA (reference sequence). The chain's CDR3 is CSATGQGLVNTQYF. The CDR3, as DNA: TGCAGTGCCACGGGACAGGGGTTGGTGAATACGCAGTATTTT.

The chain joins TRBV29-1 to TRBJ2-7; D unresolved. This CDR3 region has 15 residues. Trimming left V 5 bases short and J 0 bases short, with 17 bases between. From germline, CDR1 is SQVTM and CDR2 ANQGSEA. This chain's CDR3 is CSVILGRSASYEQYF. The CDR3 DNA follows: TGCAGCGTTATCCTGGGAAGGAGCGCCTCCTACGAGCAGTACTTC.

The chain recombines TRBV6-1 with TRBJ1-5; no firm D call. Between the trimmed V and J ends, which lost 1 base and 6 bases, there was a span of 7 bases. CDR3 length: 13 residues. Germline V gene data show CDR1 as MNHNS and CDR2 as SASEGT. CDR3 sequence (DNA): TGTGCCAGCAGTGAAGTAACCTTTCAGCCCCAGCATTTT. This encodes CASSEVTFQPQHF.

In this sample, this clonotype turned up a few times. J is TRBJ2-1 and V is TRBV6-2 or TRBV6-3; 14 nucleotides match TRBD2. CDR1 is MNHEY and CDR2 is SVGEGT in the germline V gene. The CDR3 runs 16 residues. The V gene end was trimmed by 6 bases and the J gene end by 7 bases; junction bases not matched to a gene: 8. The CDR3 spells CASRPMGTSGRNEQFF. The CDR3 DNA reads TGTGCCAGCAGACCCATGGGGACTAGCGGGAGAAATGAGCAGTTCTTC.

In this sample, this clonotype turned up once. This chain uses TRBV29-1 with TRBJ1-2; possible D gene TRBD1, 5 bases. Germline CDR1 SQVTM, CDR2 ANQGSEA. With 5 bases removed from V and 8 bases from J, the gap between germline ends came to 27 bases. The CDR3 is 16 amino acids. CDR3 bases: TGCAGCGTTCTCCCCCTCCGGGACGCCTCGAGGTGGGGCTACACCTTC. The encoded protein is CSVLPLRDASRWGYTF.

The sample holds a few counts of this clonotype. The chain uses TRBV5-1 and TRBJ2-3, with 8 bases lining up with TRBD2. The CDR3 is 16 residues long. V lost 1 base, J lost 9 bases, and 13 bases stayed unmatched. CDR1 and CDR2 from the germline V gene are SGHRS and YFSETQ. CDR3 DNA sequence: TGCGCCAGCAGCTTGTTTGAAAGCGGGAGACGACGAACGCAGTATTTT. Its translation: CASSLFESGRRRTQYF.

The chain carries TRBV29-1 and TRBJ2-2; D unresolved. The V end lost 7 bases, the J end lost 4 bases, and 7 bases lay between the germline ends. The CDR3 contains 11 residues. Germline-derived CDR1 and CDR2 are SQVTM and ANQGSEA. CDR3 region: CSATVTGELFF. The CDR3 DNA reads TGCAGCGCCACTGTCACCGGGGAGCTGTTTTTT.

The gene calls are TRBV5-1 and TRBJ2-2; TRBD2 matches 7 bases. The junction had 10 bases not matched to a gene; V was cut back by 5 bases and J by 3 bases. Germline-derived CDR1 and CDR2 are SGHRS and YFSETQ. The CDR3 contains 16 residues. The CDR3 sequence: CASRSPSGEYTGELFF. The CDR3 bases are TGCGCCAGCAGAAGCCCTAGCGGAGAATACACCGGGGAGCTGTTTTTT.

In this sample, this clonotype turned up many times. The chain combines TRBV7-2 with TRBJ2-3; 11 nucleotides match TRBD2. The V gene end was trimmed by 1 base and the J gene end by 5 bases; junction bases not matched to a gene: 2. The germline V gene encodes CDR1 SGHTA and CDR2 FQGNSA. The CDR3 covers 15 residues. CDR3 amino acids: CASSLGLAGIDTQYF. The CDR3 DNA follows: TGTGCCAGCAGCTTAGGACTAGCGGGGATAGATACGCAGTATTTT.

This clonotype was detected a few times. The chain is built from TRBV6-5 and TRBJ2-5, with D possibly TRBD2 on 6 matching bases. Deletions cut 0 bases from V and 2 bases from J, with 22 bases between. Germline CDR1 reads MNHEY; CDR2 reads SVGAGI. The CDR3 covers 19 residues. Here the CDR3 DNA reads TGTGCCAGCAGTTACTCGTCCCGATCGATCCCGGGAGAGCAAGAGACCCAGTACTTC. This codes for CASSYSSRSIPGEQETQYF.

The chain links TRBV5-5 to TRBJ2-7; tentatively, D is TRBD1 or TRBD2 (6 bases each). V was pared by 0 bases and J by 4 bases, with 17 bases between. The CDR3 sequence is 16 residues long. From germline, CDR1 is SGHKS and CDR2 YYEKEE (reference sequence). CDR3 residues: CASSLAGEDIGYEQYF. The CDR3 nucleotides are TGTGCCAGCAGCTTGGCAGGGGAGGACATTGGATACGAGCAGTACTTC.

This clonotype was observed a handful of times. V gene TRBV20-1 combines with J gene TRBJ1-3, with D perhaps matching TRBD1 (5 bases). Trimming pared 6 bases from V and 5 bases from J, leaving 17 bases between. The CDR3 runs 14 residues. The germline V gene has CDR1 DFQATT and CDR2 SNEGSKA (reference sequence). CDR3 coding DNA: TGCAGTGCAGGCCACCAGGGTACCCGAAACACCATATATTTT. Protein: CSAGHQGTRNTIYF.